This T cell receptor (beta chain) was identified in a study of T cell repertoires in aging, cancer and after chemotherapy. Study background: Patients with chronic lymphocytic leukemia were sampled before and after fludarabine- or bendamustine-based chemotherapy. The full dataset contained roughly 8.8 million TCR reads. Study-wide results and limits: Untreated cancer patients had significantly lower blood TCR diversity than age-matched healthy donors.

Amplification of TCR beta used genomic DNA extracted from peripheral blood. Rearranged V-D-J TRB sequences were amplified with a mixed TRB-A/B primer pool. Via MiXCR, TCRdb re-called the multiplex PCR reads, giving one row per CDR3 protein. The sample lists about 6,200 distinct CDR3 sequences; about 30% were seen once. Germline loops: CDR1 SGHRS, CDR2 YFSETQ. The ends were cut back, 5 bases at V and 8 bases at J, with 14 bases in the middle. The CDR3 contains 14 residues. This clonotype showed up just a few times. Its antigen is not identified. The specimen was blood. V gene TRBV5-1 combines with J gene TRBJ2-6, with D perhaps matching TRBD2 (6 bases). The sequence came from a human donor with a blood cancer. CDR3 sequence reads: CASRPEGLTNVLTF. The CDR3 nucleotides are TGCGCCAGCAGGCCGGAGGGGTTGACCAACGTCCTGACTTTC.